This note documents a single T cell receptor beta chain sequence. The age range of participants was roughly 18 to 90 years, with residence in more than 20 US areas. Per the germline V gene, CDR1 is SGHRS and CDR2 is YFSETQ. Trimming stripped 0 bases from V and 0 bases from J, with 6 bases between. CDR3 length: 15 residues. The data are from a study of blood T cell repertoires in COVID-19. About the research overall: Sites across the United States, Italy and Spain contributed samples from acute and convalescent COVID-19. Nucleic acid was either cDNA or gDNA, and it came from T cells, B-cell-depleted T cells, or PBMCs.

Here immunoSEQ multiplex PCR was the method, and the copy in TCRdb shows in-frame clones only, minus some. Among over 200,000 clones listed, 75% to 90% were seen once. This chain links TRBV5-1 with TRBJ1-4; no reliable D call. The source material was PBMCs or T cells enriched from blood (not recorded which). The receptor comes from a woman younger than 45 who had been exposed to COVID-19. The CDR3, as DNA: TGCGCCAGCAGCTTGGCCTCCGCAACTAATGAAAAACTGTTTTTT. It yields the protein CASSLASATNEKLFF.